The rows below give T cell receptor beta chains drawn from one sample of a study of blood T cell repertoires in COVID-19. The method was immunoSEQ multiplex PCR; TCRdb's version includes in-frame clones alone and lacks a portion of them. The sample shows 99,000 or so clones, about 91% of them seen only once. The source material was peripheral blood. The receptor set was obtained from a human donor in a cohort sampled during active COVID-19. Each CDR3 is given with its conserved first and last residue. The D gene is left open where the match is weak. A clone size is listed for some rows: how often the clone was seen (once, few, many), or a class if it is expanded.

D gene: -
J gene: TRBJ1-5
V gene: TRBV19
clone size: -
CDR3 DNA: TGTGCCAGTAGTCCCTTACTTCCCGGGCAGCCCCAGCATTTT
CDR3 protein: CASSPLLPGQPQHF

D gene: -
J gene: TRBJ1-5
V gene: TRBV6-5
clone size: -
CDR3 DNA: TGTGCCAGCATTAACCAACTCAGCGGCAATCAGCCCCAGCATTTT
CDR3 protein: CASINQLSGNQPQHF

D gene: TRBD1
J gene: TRBJ1-4
V gene: TRBV3-1/TRBV3-2
clone size: -
CDR3 DNA: TGTGCCAGCAGCCACCGACAGGGTTCAACTAATGAAAAACTGTTTTTT
CDR3 protein: CASSHRQGSTNEKLFF

D gene: -
J gene: TRBJ2-7
V gene: TRBV23-1
clone size: -
CDR3 DNA: TGCGCCAGCAGCCCCCCCCTTAACTACGAGCAGTACTTC
CDR3 protein: CASSPPLNYEQYF

D gene: -
J gene: TRBJ2-1
V gene: TRBV19
clone size: -
CDR3 DNA: TGTGCCAGTGGGAGACTCGTGTACAATGAGCAGTTCTTC
CDR3 protein: CASGRLVYNEQFF

D gene: TRBD2
J gene: TRBJ2-2
V gene: TRBV9
clone size: once
CDR3 DNA: TGTGCCAGCAGCGTCGGACTAGCGGGGGACCCAGGGGAGACCGGGGAGCTGTTTTTT
CDR3 protein: CASSVGLAGDPGETGELFF

D gene: -
J gene: TRBJ2-3
V gene: TRBV6-1
clone size: -
CDR3 DNA: TGTGCCAGCAGTGACGTCGGGAGAGGGGCAGATACGCAGTATTTT
CDR3 protein: CASSDVGRGADTQYF

D gene: TRBD1
J gene: TRBJ1-3
V gene: TRBV27
clone size: -
CDR3 DNA: TGTGCCACCCTCCCTTTGTCTATTCAAACGGGACAGCGGCTCGGAAACACCATATATTTT
CDR3 protein: CATLPLSIQTGQRLGNTIYF

D gene: -
J gene: TRBJ2-3
V gene: TRBV7-3
clone size: -
CDR3 DNA: TGTGCCAGCAGCTTAATAGCCAGTTTGGCAGATACGCAGTATTTT
CDR3 protein: CASSLIASLADTQYF

D gene: TRBD2
J gene: TRBJ2-7
V gene: TRBV4-1
clone size: -
CDR3 DNA: TGCGCCAGCAGCCAAACTAGCGGGTCCTACGAGCAGTACTTC
CDR3 protein: CASSQTSGSYEQYF

D gene: TRBD2
J gene: TRBJ2-2
V gene: TRBV27
clone size: once
CDR3 DNA: TGTGCCAGCAGACTAGCGGGGAACACCGGGGAGCTGTTTTTT
CDR3 protein: CASRLAGNTGELFF

D gene: TRBD1
J gene: TRBJ2-7
V gene: TRBV10-3
clone size: few
CDR3 DNA: TGTGCCATCGGGACAGGGGATTCCTACGAGCAGTACTTC
CDR3 protein: CAIGTGDSYEQYF

D gene: TRBD2
J gene: TRBJ2-7
V gene: TRBV7-9
clone size: few
CDR3 DNA: TGTGCCAGCAGCCCAAGGGGACTAGCGGGAGGAATGTACGAGCAGTACTTC
CDR3 protein: CASSPRGLAGGMYEQYF

D gene: -
J gene: TRBJ1-2
V gene: TRBV4-3
clone size: -
CDR3 DNA: TGCGCCAGCAGCCAAGATGTAGCAGCCTTCTATGGCTACACCTTC
CDR3 protein: CASSQDVAAFYGYTF

D gene: TRBD1
J gene: TRBJ1-6
V gene: TRBV3-1/TRBV3-2
clone size: few
CDR3 DNA: TGTGCCAGCAGCCAACCCGGGACAGGGGGATCACCCCTCCACTTT
CDR3 protein: CASSQPGTGGSPLHF

D gene: TRBD2
J gene: TRBJ2-7
V gene: TRBV7-2
clone size: once
CDR3 DNA: TGTGCCAGCAGCTTAGTATTAGCGGGACCCTACGAGCAGTACTTC
CDR3 protein: CASSLVLAGPYEQYF

D gene: -
J gene: TRBJ1-1
V gene: TRBV23-1
clone size: -
CDR3 DNA: TGCGCCACCCTTCCGGAGCCGAACACTGAAGCTTTCTTT
CDR3 protein: CATLPEPNTEAFF

D gene: -
J gene: TRBJ2-1
V gene: TRBV4-2
clone size: -
CDR3 DNA: TGTGCCAGCAGCCAAGCGGTAGCGTCAGTCGGTGAGCAGTTCTTC
CDR3 protein: CASSQAVASVGEQFF

D gene: TRBD2
J gene: TRBJ2-5
V gene: TRBV5-4
clone size: -
CDR3 DNA: TGTGCCAGCAGCCACCGGGACTACAAAGAGACCCAGTACTTC
CDR3 protein: CASSHRDYKETQYF

D gene: TRBD1
J gene: TRBJ1-2
V gene: TRBV5-4
clone size: -
CDR3 DNA: TGTGCCAGCAGCTTCCGGCACAGGGGGCTCTATGGCTACACCTTC
CDR3 protein: CASSFRHRGLYGYTF

D gene: -
J gene: TRBJ2-7
V gene: TRBV3-1/TRBV3-2
clone size: -
CDR3 DNA: TGTGCCAGCAGCCAGGCAGGGTCCTACGAGCAGTACTTC
CDR3 protein: CASSQAGSYEQYF

D gene: TRBD1
J gene: TRBJ1-2
V gene: TRBV23-1
clone size: -
CDR3 DNA: TGCGCCAGCAGACATAATACAGGGGAAGGAAACTATGGCTACACCTTC
CDR3 protein: CASRHNTGEGNYGYTF

D gene: -
J gene: TRBJ2-1
V gene: TRBV9
clone size: -
CDR3 DNA: TGTGCCAGCAGCGTAGGAGCGGCTAGCAACTACAATGAGCAGTTCTTC
CDR3 protein: CASSVGAASNYNEQFF

D gene: TRBD2
J gene: TRBJ2-5
V gene: TRBV24-1
clone size: -
CDR3 DNA: TGTGCCACCAGTGATTCGAAGCGGGGGCTCCAAGAGACCCAGTACTTC
CDR3 protein: CATSDSKRGLQETQYF

D gene: -
J gene: TRBJ1-2
V gene: TRBV4-3
clone size: -
CDR3 DNA: TGCGCCAGCAGCCGAGAAAGCAGGCGGGGCCATGGCTACACCTTC
CDR3 protein: CASSRESRRGHGYTF

D gene: -
J gene: TRBJ2-1
V gene: TRBV18
clone size: -
CDR3 DNA: TGTGCCAGCTCACCGACTTCGGATCCCTACAATGAGCAGTTCTTC
CDR3 protein: CASSPTSDPYNEQFF

D gene: -
J gene: TRBJ1-3
V gene: TRBV29-1
clone size: -
CDR3 DNA: TGCAGCGTTGATTCCGGCTCTGGAAACACCATATATTTT
CDR3 protein: CSVDSGSGNTIYF

D gene: -
J gene: TRBJ2-1
V gene: TRBV6-5
clone size: -
CDR3 DNA: TGTGCCAGCAGTTACTTTAGCGGAAGCTCCTACAATGAGCAGTTCTTC
CDR3 protein: CASSYFSGSSYNEQFF

D gene: TRBD2
J gene: TRBJ2-3
V gene: TRBV5-6
clone size: -
CDR3 DNA: TGTGCCAGCAGCTCCGGCGGCCTAGCGGGAGGGGGTACGCAGTATTTT
CDR3 protein: CASSSGGLAGGGTQYF

D gene: -
J gene: TRBJ1-5
V gene: TRBV9
clone size: -
CDR3 DNA: TGTGCCTACAGCAGCCCCTCGGACAGCCATCAGCCCCAGCATTTT
CDR3 protein: CAYSSPSDSHQPQHF

D gene: -
J gene: TRBJ2-1
V gene: TRBV19
clone size: -
CDR3 DNA: TGTGCCAGTAGTATCGTCGGGAGCGATTACAATGAGCAGTTCTTC
CDR3 protein: CASSIVGSDYNEQFF

D gene: -
J gene: TRBJ1-2
V gene: TRBV12-3/TRBV12-4
clone size: -
CDR3 DNA: TGTGCCAGCAGTTTTGGGGGGAAGGGCTACACCTTC
CDR3 protein: CASSFGGKGYTF

D gene: -
J gene: TRBJ2-2
V gene: TRBV7-9
clone size: -
CDR3 DNA: TGTGCCAGCAGCTTAACAGGTGTCGGGGAGCTGTTTTTT
CDR3 protein: CASSLTGVGELFF

D gene: TRBD1
J gene: TRBJ2-6
V gene: TRBV11-3
clone size: -
CDR3 DNA: TGTGCCAGCAGCCACTCGACAGGGACTGGGGCCAACGTCCTGACTTTC
CDR3 protein: CASSHSTGTGANVLTF

D gene: TRBD1
J gene: TRBJ1-1
V gene: TRBV4-1
clone size: -
CDR3 DNA: TGCGCCAGCAGCCACGGACAGGGGTCAAAGGCTGAAGCTTTCTTT
CDR3 protein: CASSHGQGSKAEAFF

D gene: -
J gene: TRBJ2-7
V gene: TRBV28
clone size: -
CDR3 DNA: TGTGCCATAGACTCCCTGTCCCGGAACGAGCAGTACTTC
CDR3 protein: CAIDSLSRNEQYF

D gene: TRBD1
J gene: TRBJ2-1
V gene: TRBV15
clone size: -
CDR3 DNA: TGTGCCACCAGCAGAGAGGGCAGGGGGAGCTCCTACAATGAGCAGTTCTTC
CDR3 protein: CATSREGRGSSYNEQFF

D gene: -
J gene: TRBJ2-7
V gene: TRBV29-1
clone size: -
CDR3 DNA: TGCAGCGTTCAGGACATCTACGAGCAGTACTTC
CDR3 protein: CSVQDIYEQYF

D gene: TRBD1
J gene: TRBJ1-1
V gene: TRBV7-9
clone size: -
CDR3 DNA: TGTGCCAGCAGCTTAACTTTAGCTGGACAGGGTGGCACTGAAGCTTTCTTT
CDR3 protein: CASSLTLAGQGGTEAFF

D gene: TRBD1
J gene: TRBJ2-3
V gene: TRBV9
clone size: -
CDR3 DNA: TGTGCCAGCAGCGTATCCCTCCAGACAGGGTCCTCTAGCACAGATACGCAGTATTTT
CDR3 protein: CASSVSLQTGSSSTDTQYF

D gene: -
J gene: TRBJ1-2
V gene: TRBV4-3
clone size: -
CDR3 DNA: TGCGCCAGCAGCCAAAGCCGGGAAAATCCCTATGGCTACACCTTC
CDR3 protein: CASSQSRENPYGYTF

D gene: TRBD2
J gene: TRBJ2-1
V gene: TRBV6-2/TRBV6-3
clone size: -
CDR3 DNA: TGTGCCAGCAGCCCGGGACTAGTTTATGAGCAGTTCTTC
CDR3 protein: CASSPGLVYEQFF

D gene: TRBD1
J gene: TRBJ2-7
V gene: TRBV19
clone size: -
CDR3 DNA: TGTGCCACGACCGGACAGGGGGGCCACGAGCAGTACTTC
CDR3 protein: CATTGQGGHEQYF

D gene: TRBD2
J gene: TRBJ2-3
V gene: TRBV4-3
clone size: -
CDR3 DNA: TGCGCCAGCAGCCAGGATCGACTAGCGGGCACAGATACGCAGTATTTT
CDR3 protein: CASSQDRLAGTDTQYF